Listed below are T cell receptor beta chains from one sample, sequenced in a study of OX40 agonist ivuxolimab in advanced cancers. Generated by immunoSEQ multiplex PCR, the TCRdb table keeps only in-frame clones and is missing some. Found here are 66,000 or so clones, about nine tenths of them singletons; the top ten hold roughly 2%. Sequenced material: CD4+ or CD8+ T cells sorted from blood, taken in a trial of the OX40 agonist ivuxolimab. The receptor source for this set is an adult with an advanced solid tumor such as melanoma, head and neck, liver or kidney cancer. The CDR3 runs from the conserved cysteine through the conserved F or W. A D gene is named only where the DNA matches it firmly. Size is omitted from some rows. Given values are once, few, many or a class for expanded clones.

CDR3aa	CDR3nt	v_gene	j_gene	abundance	d_gene
CASSSLSRNTNYGYTF	TGTGCCAGCAGTTCCCTCAGCAGGAATACTAACTATGGCTACACCTTC	TRBV28	TRBJ1-2	NA	NA
CASSSSQGDTQYF	TGTGCCAGCAGCTCATCACAGGGAGATACGCAGTATTTT	TRBV7-2	TRBJ2-3	NA	NA
CASRRWDSPLHF	TGTGCCAGCCGACGTTGGGATTCACCCCTCCACTTT	TRBV11-2	TRBJ1-6	few	NA
CASSGQGTPYEQYF	TGTGCCAGCAGCGGTCAGGGGACCCCCTACGAGCAGTACTTC	TRBV9	TRBJ2-7	NA	NA
CASSRVPGQGAQSRGTEAFF	TGTGCCAGCAGCCGAGTCCCGGGACAGGGGGCTCAGTCGAGGGGCACTGAAGCTTTCTTT	TRBV14	TRBJ1-1	NA	TRBD1
CASRDVFSGGYTF	TGTGCCAGCAGGGACGTTTTTTCGGGAGGCTACACCTTC	TRBV6-5	TRBJ1-2	NA	NA
CASRPGTGVNQPQHF	TGTGCCAGCAGACCCGGGACAGGCGTCAATCAGCCCCAGCATTTT	TRBV6-6	TRBJ1-5	NA	TRBD1
CASSPAGGPTGELFF	TGTGCCAGCAGTCCCGCGGGGGGGCCCACCGGGGAGCTGTTTTTT	TRBV11-3	TRBJ2-2	NA	TRBD2
CASSVGEAASYNEQFF	TGTGCCAGCAGCGTAGGGGAAGCGGCCAGCTACAATGAGCAGTTCTTC	TRBV9	TRBJ2-1	NA	NA
CASSYLSGSTPNEQFF	TGTGCCAGCAGTTACCTAAGCGGGAGTACTCCCAATGAGCAGTTCTTC	TRBV6-5	TRBJ2-1	NA	TRBD2
CAVGQGRTAYEQYF	TGTGCCGTGGGGCAGGGCCGAACTGCCTACGAGCAGTACTTC	TRBV28	TRBJ2-7	NA	NA
CASSQYNEQFF	TGTGCCAGCAGTCAGTACAATGAGCAGTTCTTC	TRBV2	TRBJ2-1	NA	NA
CASSPNSLSQPQHF	TGTGCCAGCAGTCCTAATTCACTCAGTCAGCCCCAGCATTTT	TRBV28	TRBJ1-5	NA	NA
CASSLGTGLYTEAFF	TGTGCCAGCAGCCTGGGGACGGGCCTTTACACTGAAGCTTTCTTT	TRBV7-8	TRBJ1-1	NA	NA
CASMRRAENIQYF	TGTGCCAGTATGAGGAGGGCCGAGAACATTCAGTACTTC	TRBV19	TRBJ2-4	NA	NA
CSVGIQAYGYTF	TGCAGCGTAGGGATACAGGCCTATGGCTACACCTTC	TRBV29-1	TRBJ1-2	NA	NA
CASSQGHQNTGELFF	TGCGCCAGCAGCCAGGGACACCAGAACACCGGGGAGCTGTTTTTT	TRBV5-1	TRBJ2-2	NA	NA
CASSLRTSGYNEQFF	TGTGCCAGCAGTTTGAGGACTAGCGGCTACAATGAGCAGTTCTTC	TRBV27	TRBJ2-1	NA	TRBD2
CASSLSETQYF	TGTGCCAGCAGTTTAAGTGAGACCCAGTACTTC	TRBV28	TRBJ2-5	once	NA
CASSLRAASVGGYTF	TGTGCCAGCAGCTTGAGGGCAGCCTCTGTCGGGGGCTACACCTTC	TRBV5-4	TRBJ1-2	medium-sized	NA
CASSESLGREGETQYF	TGTGCCAGCAGTGAATCGCTGGGACGGGAAGGGGAGACCCAGTACTTC	TRBV2	TRBJ2-5	NA	NA
CASSTDRSNQPQHF	TGTGCCAGTAGTACGGACAGAAGCAATCAGCCCCAGCATTTT	TRBV19	TRBJ1-5	NA	NA
CATSRGQGGTDTQYF	TGTGCCACCAGCAGAGGACAGGGGGGCACAGATACGCAGTATTTT	TRBV15	TRBJ2-3	NA	TRBD1
CASSPPEYVLNVYSNQPQHF	TGTGCCAGCAGCCCCCCGGAGTACGTTCTTAATGTTTATAGCAATCAGCCCCAGCATTTT	TRBV11-3	TRBJ1-5	once	NA